The 23 T cell receptor beta chains listed next were all sequenced from one sample in a study of T cells after posttransplantation cyclophosphamide. Profiling relied on immunoSEQ multiplex PCR, and the TCRdb table lists in-frame clones only, not all of them. There are under 15,000 clones in the sample, none observed a single time. Specimen: PBMCs. The source of these receptors is a woman aged 40 to 50 in good health, CMV-negative, and a related stem cell transplant donor.

This clone came up many times. The chain is built from TRBV19 and TRBJ1-5; no clear D. V dropped 3 bases and J dropped 6 bases, with 9 bases sitting between them. Germline CDR1 reads LNHDA; CDR2 reads SQIVND (reference sequence). This CDR3 spans 13 amino acids. The CDR3, as DNA: TGTGCCAGTAGTATTGCCCGGGTTCAGCCCCAGCATTTT. Translating gives CASSIARVQPQHF.

The V and J genes are TRBV11-2 and TRBJ2-1, with 12 bases lining up with TRBD1. CDR1 SGHAT and CDR2 FQNNGV come from the germline V gene. This CDR3 contains 18 residues. Trimming at V came to 1 base and at J to 6 bases, leaving 10 bases not matched to a gene. CDR3 protein: CASSLGRARDRGPNEQFF. CDR3 sequence (DNA): TGTGCCAGCAGCTTAGGTAGGGCCCGGGACAGGGGGCCCAATGAGCAGTTCTTC.

This clone came up many times. This rearrangement joins TRBV6-1 to TRBJ2-7, with 7 bases aligning to TRBD1. The CDR3 totals 14 residues. CDR1 is MNHNS, CDR2 SASEGT, per germline. J was trimmed by 2 bases and V by 1 base; bases with no gene match: 2. CDR3 DNA: TGTGCCAGCAGTGAAGGAGGGACAGCCTACGAGCAGTACTTC. Translating it yields CASSEGGTAYEQYF.

In this sample, this clone turned up many times. The chain carries TRBV6-4 and TRBJ1-1; TRBD1 might be the D (5 bases). The CDR3 length is 14 residues. Trimming pared 3 bases from V and 5 bases from J, leaving 13 bases between. Germline V gene lookup returns CDR1 MRHNA and CDR2 SNTAGT. In nucleotides, the CDR3 is TGTGCCAGCAGTGAAGAGGCAGGGAATACTGAAGCTTTCTTT. This encodes CASSEEAGNTEAFF.

This clone was counted many times. This chain uses TRBV11-2 with TRBJ1-1, with 11 bases lining up with TRBD1. Germline lookup yields CDR1 SGHAT and CDR2 FQNNGV. The V segment lost 4 bases and the J segment 6 bases; nucleotides outside the gene matches: 1. This CDR3 comprises 13 residues. The CDR3 coding sequence is TGTGCCAGCAGCTGGACAGGGGGCGCTGAAGCTTTCTTT. Amino acids: CASSWTGGAEAFF.

In its sample, this clone was seen a few times. J is TRBJ1-6 and V is TRBV2; D gene unclear. The CDR3 extends over 16 amino acids. The V gene's germline CDR1 is SNHLY and CDR2 FYNNEI. V gave up 3 bases and J gave up 0 bases, with 9 bases separating them. CDR3 bases: TGTGCCAGCAGTGAGGGCGGGAGCTCCTATAATTCACCCCTCCACTTT. Translation gives CASSEGGSSYNSPLHF.

This clone is deemed medium-sized. This rearrangement joins TRBV10-2 to TRBJ2-1; 9 nucleotides agree with TRBD1. The CDR3 runs to 13 residues. J lost 8 bases, V lost 6 bases, and 5 bases had no gene match. Germline V gene data show CDR1 as WSHSY and CDR2 as SAAADI. The CDR3 reads CASRGDRVHEQFF. The CDR3 DNA follows: TGCGCCAGCAGGGGGGACAGGGTCCATGAGCAGTTCTTC.

The table lists this clone with many counts. This chain joins TRBV2 and TRBJ1-2; TRBD1 aligns across 8 bases. V was clipped by 6 bases and J by 4 bases; unmatched bases: 4. The CDR3 consists of 13 residues. Germline V gene sequence: CDR1 SNHLY, CDR2 FYNNEI. The DNA of the CDR3 is TGTGCCAGCAGGGGGGACAGGAGCTATGGCTACACCTTC. It is translated as CASRGDRSYGYTF.

This clone was counted at least ten times. This sequence joins TRBV19 and TRBJ1-4, with D tentatively TRBD1 (5 bases). Germline V lookup: CDR1 LNHDA, CDR2 SQIVND (reference sequence). V lost 3 bases to trimming and J lost 6 bases, with 14 bases between them. This CDR3 is built from 15 residues. CDR3 loop: CASSMAGVGDEKLFF. Here the CDR3 DNA reads TGTGCCAGTAGTATGGCGGGGGTCGGCGATGAAAAACTGTTTTTT. The complete variable domain, with remaining parts taken from reference TRBV19 and TRBJ1-4, reads DGGITQSPKYLFRKEGQNVTLSCEQNLNHDAMYWYRQDPGQGLRLIYYSQIVNDFQKGDIAEGYSVSREKKESFPLTVTSAQKNPTAFYLCASSMAGVGDEKLFFGSGTQLSVL.

The rearrangement uses TRBV19 and TRBJ2-5; a possible D gene is TRBD2 (6 bases). This CDR3 contains 14 residues. The V and J ends lost 3 bases and 4 bases respectively, with 12 bases between them. Germline V gene data show CDR1 as LNHDA and CDR2 as SQIVND (reference sequence). The chain's CDR3 is CASSIGGARETQYF. The CDR3 DNA reads as TGTGCCAGTAGTATCGGAGGGGCTCGAGAGACCCAGTACTTC.

This clone was recorded many times. V gene TRBV12-3 or TRBV12-4 combines with J gene TRBJ2-2; 7 bases map to TRBD2. This CDR3 is 14 amino acids long. J gave up 4 bases and V 6 bases, and 5 bases lay outside the gene matches. CDR3 residues: CASRRLAVTGELFF. In DNA form, the CDR3 reads TGTGCCAGCAGACGACTAGCTGTCACCGGGGAGCTGTTTTTT.

In this sample, this clone turned up many times. This chain uses TRBV5-1 with TRBJ1-1, with D possibly TRBD1 on 5 matching bases. Germline V gene data show CDR1 as SGHRS and CDR2 as YFSETQ. V was clipped by 5 bases and J by 2 bases, with 10 bases between them. This CDR3 region has 13 residues. The CDR3 sequence is CASRLTGNTEAFF. The DNA for the CDR3 is TGCGCCAGCAGGTTAACAGGTAACACTGAAGCTTTCTTT. Combining the CDR3 with reference TRBV5-1 and TRBJ1-1 gives the whole variable domain KAGVTQTPRYLIKTRGQQVTLSCSPISGHRSVSWYQQTPGQGLQFLFEYFSETQRNKGNFPGRFSGRQFSNSRSEMNVSTLELGDSALYLCASRLTGNTEAFFGQGTRLTVV.

The table lists this clone with many counts. This sequence joins TRBV6-6 and TRBJ1-2; TRBD1 matches at 7 bases. V lost 6 bases and J lost 7; bases outside the gene matches: 17. The CDR3 spans 16 residues. Germline assignment: CDR1 MNHNY and CDR2 SVGAGI (reference sequence). This CDR3 is CASSPLGGGGASGYTF. DNA for the CDR3: TGTGCCAGCAGCCCCCTCGGTGGAGGGGGCGCGTCTGGCTACACCTTC.

This clone was observed a handful of times. The J gene is TRBJ2-7, the V gene TRBV29-1, with TRBD1 as a possible D gene (6 bases). The CDR3 is 15 residues long. Trimming took 4 bases from V and 3 from J, leaving 19 bases between them. The germline V gene encodes CDR1 SQVTM and CDR2 ANQGSEA. This CDR3 reads CSVGSDRLSGYEQYF. The CDR3 coding sequence is TGCAGCGTTGGTTCGGACAGACTCTCCGGCTACGAGCAGTACTTC.

This clone was counted at least ten times. The chain is built from TRBV6-5 and TRBJ1-3, with unresolved D. CDR1 and CDR2 from the germline V gene are MNHEY and SVGAGI. With 8 bases removed from V and 2 bases from J, the gap between germline ends came to 10 bases. This CDR3 region has 13 residues. The CDR3 DNA is TGTGCCAGCCTTACTTCTGCTGGAAACACCATATATTTT. It is translated as CASLTSAGNTIYF.

By proportion, this clone is medium-sized (0.01 to 0.1%). V gene TRBV2 combines with J gene TRBJ2-7, with 13 positions matching TRBD2. This CDR3 has 23 amino acids. Trimming at V came to 2 bases and at J to 4 bases, leaving 26 bases not matched to a gene. Looked up from germline, CDR1 is SNHLY and CDR2 is FYNNEI. The CDR3 is CASSENLLFLIGLAGARGYEQYF. Written as DNA, the CDR3 is TGTGCCAGCAGTGAAAATCTGCTGTTTCTGATAGGACTAGCGGGGGCGCGAGGGTACGAGCAGTACTTC.

This clone was seen many times. V and J are TRBV13 and TRBJ1-3; tentatively, D is TRBD1 (5 bases). Germline values: CDR1 PRHDT, CDR2 FYEKMQ (reference sequence). The CDR3 consists of 17 residues. V was pared by 4 bases and J by 4 bases, with 20 bases between. This CDR3 reads CASSSWGDQAGGNTIYF. CDR3 DNA sequence: TGTGCCAGCAGCTCCTGGGGGGACCAGGCGGGGGGAAACACCATATATTTT.

This clone was detected many times. V and J are TRBV4-1 and TRBJ2-3; TRBD2 matches at 8 bases. CDR3 size: 16 residues. The trim removed 1 base at V and 10 bases at J, leaving 13 bases unmatched. CDR1 MGHRA and CDR2 YSYEKL come from the germline V gene. The DNA for the CDR3 is TGCGCCAGCAGCCAAGTTTCCAGCGGGAGTTTCAGCGCGCAGTATTTT. This translates into CASSQVSSGSFSAQYF.

This clone was counted ten times or more. The V and J genes are TRBV19 and TRBJ2-6; no firm D call. Germline V CDR1 and CDR2: LNHDA, SQIVND (reference sequence). Trimming cost V 5 bases and J 0 bases, with 11 bases left between them. CDR3 length equals 16 residues. The CDR3 region has the DNA TGTGCCAGTAGTTCAAGAACAGCCTCTGGGGCCAACGTCCTGACTTTC. It yields the protein CASSSRTASGANVLTF.

The sample holds many counts of this clone. This chain connects TRBV7-9 to TRBJ2-2; tentative D call: TRBD1 (6 bases). Between the trimmed V and J ends, which lost 5 bases and 3 bases, there was a span of 10 bases. The CDR3 has 14 residues. Germline CDR1 reads SEHNR; CDR2 reads FQNEAQ (reference sequence). CDR3 amino acids: CASSPTGYTGELFF. The CDR3 DNA reads as TGTGCCAGCAGCCCAACAGGGTACACCGGGGAGCTGTTTTTT. The full variable domain, with the rest looked up from reference TRBV7-9 and TRBJ2-2, is DTGVSQNPRHKITKRGQNVTFRCDPISEHNRLYWYRQTLGQGPEFLTYFQNEAQLEKSRLLSDRFSAERPKGSFSTLEIQRTEQGDSAMYLCASSPTGYTGELFFGEGSRLTVL.

This clone was seen repeatedly, ten times or more. The V gene is TRBV11-3, the J gene TRBJ2-1; D perhaps matches TRBD2 (6 bases). Trimming took off 4 bases at V and 10 bases at J, with 11 bases between the two ends. From germline, CDR1 is SGHNT and CDR2 YENEEA. The CDR3 loop spans 12 amino acids. The CDR3 region is CASSSGLREQFF. CDR3 in DNA: TGTGCCAGCAGCTCGGGACTCAGAGAGCAGTTCTTC.

This clone was detected only a few times. The rearrangement joins TRBV5-1 to TRBJ2-3, with D maybe TRBD1 (6 bases). This CDR3 has 18 amino acids. CDR1 is SGHRS, CDR2 YFSETQ, per germline. V lost 1 base and J lost 0, with 18 bases in between. CDR3 DNA: TGCGCCAGCAGCTTGTATGGGGGCCGGTCGTCTAGCACAGATACGCAGTATTTT. This translates into CASSLYGGRSSSTDTQYF. Full variable domain (missing parts from reference TRBV5-1 and TRBJ2-3): KAGVTQTPRYLIKTRGQQVTLSCSPISGHRSVSWYQQTPGQGLQFLFEYFSETQRNKGNFPGRFSGRQFSNSRSEMNVSTLELGDSALYLCASSLYGGRSSSTDTQYFGPGTRLTVL.

This clone was detected many times. This rearrangement joins TRBV27 to TRBJ2-2, with D maybe TRBD1 (6 bases). V dropped 2 bases and J dropped 2 bases, with 9 bases sitting between them. The length of the CDR3 is 15 residues. Germline V lookup: CDR1 MNHEY, CDR2 SMNVEV (reference sequence). CDR3: CASSLAQGNTGELFF. The CDR3 DNA reads as TGTGCCAGCAGTTTAGCACAGGGAAACACCGGGGAGCTGTTTTTT.